Listed here are 30 T cell receptor beta chains from one sample, sequenced in a study of CD8+ T cells in alopecia areata. Extracted RNA was reverse transcribed, and the resulting cDNA served as sequencing template. Generated by immunoSEQ multiplex PCR, the TCRdb table keeps only in-frame clones and is missing some. The sample shows more than 150,000 clones, about 63% of them seen only once. The sequencing used CD4+ T cells sorted from blood, collected at week 0. The receptors here all came from a human donor with alopecia areata.

The chain couples TRBV14 to TRBJ2-3; D remains ambiguous. V lost 4 bases and J 9 bases, leaving 8 bases between the germline ends. The CDR3 is 11 residues long. Germline V gives CDR1 SGHDN, CDR2 FVKESK. Here the CDR3 reads CASSRGWTQYF. The CDR3 bases are TGTGCCAGCAGCCGAGGATGGACGCAGTATTTT.

The chain employs TRBV5-6 and TRBJ1-5; TRBD1 is a possible D gene (5 bases). Trimming pared 0 bases from V and 11 bases from J, leaving 9 bases between. Germline CDR1 is SGHDT and CDR2 is YYEEEE. This CDR3 comprises 12 residues. The DNA of the CDR3 is TGTGCCAGCAGCTTGGATTGGGGGTCCCAGCATTTT. Protein product: CASSLDWGSQHF.

This clone was picked up a small number of times. V and J are TRBV11-3 and TRBJ1-2; no reliable D call. Germline V gene data show CDR1 as SGHNT and CDR2 as YENEEA. The length of the CDR3 is 12 residues. V gave up 2 bases and J gave up 5 bases, with 6 bases separating them. The CDR3 sequence: CASSLTDYGYTF. The CDR3 nucleotides read TGTGCCAGCAGCTTAACTGATTATGGCTACACCTTC.

This rearrangement joins TRBV14 to TRBJ1-5, with TRBD1 as a possible D gene (5 bases). The CDR3 contains 12 residues. The germline V and J ends were trimmed by 3 bases and 6 bases, with 6 bases remaining between them. The germline V gene has CDR1 SGHDN and CDR2 FVKESK. Here the CDR3 DNA reads TGTGCCAGCAGCCAGGGGGGTCAGCCCCAGCATTTT. It is translated as CASSQGGQPQHF. Using reference TRBV14 and TRBJ1-5 for the parts outside the CDR3, the full variable domain is EAGVTQFPSHSVIEKGQTVTLRCDPISGHDNLYWYRRVMGKEIKFLLHFVKESKQDESGMPNNRFLAERTGGTYSTLKVQPAELEDSGVYFCASSQGGQPQHFGDGTRLSIL.

The chain combines TRBV29-1 with TRBJ2-1, with 9 bases lining up with TRBD2. Germline V gives CDR1 SQVTM, CDR2 ANQGSEA. The junction had 9 bases not matched to a gene; V was cut back by 4 bases and J by 5 bases. The length of the CDR3 is 15 residues. As DNA, the CDR3 is TGCAGCGTTGGTCGCCGACTAGCGGAAAACAATGAGCAGTTCTTC. It yields the protein CSVGRRLAENNEQFF.

The chain employs TRBV30 and TRBJ1-2; TRBD1 agrees at 9 bases. This CDR3 comprises 16 residues. Germline V CDR1 and CDR2: GTSNPN, SVGIG (reference sequence). The CDR3 loop is CAASRRDRAISYGYTF. DNA for the CDR3: TGTGCAGCATCGCGCCGGGACAGGGCGATCTCTTATGGCTACACCTTC.

The J gene is TRBJ1-1, the V gene TRBV11-2; the D is unclear. CDR1 is SGHAT, CDR2 FQNNGV, per germline. This CDR3 is 13 amino acids long. V shed 8 bases and J shed 0 bases, with 10 bases lying between them. CDR3 DNA: TGTGCCAGCTCCGCACTGATGAACACTGAAGCTTTCTTT. The encoded protein is CASSALMNTEAFF.

This clone was seen a handful of times. The CDR3: CASSQDLTGGRGYTF. The CDR3 DNA reads TGCGCCAGCAGCCAAGATCTGACAGGGGGCCGAGGCTACACCTTC. The chain links TRBV4-1 to TRBJ1-2; 10 nucleotides match TRBD1. CDR1 is MGHRA and CDR2 is YSYEKL in the germline V gene. The trim removed 0 bases at V and 8 bases at J, leaving 6 bases unmatched. CDR3 length equals 15 residues.

This clone was detected a few times. The V gene is TRBV15, the J gene TRBJ2-1; 10 bases align to TRBD2. There are 17 residues in the CDR3. Germline V gene lookup returns CDR1 LNHNV and CDR2 YYDKDF (reference sequence). V was clipped by 0 bases and J by 0 bases; unmatched bases: 2. CDR3 DNA sequence: TGTGCCACCAGCAGAGAAGCTAGCGGGGGCTCCTACAATGAGCAGTTCTTC. The encoded protein is CATSREASGGSYNEQFF.

This clone has only a few counts. The rearrangement joins TRBV29-1 to TRBJ1-5, with 7 bases that match TRBD1. Trimming at V came to 4 bases and at J to 3 bases, leaving 3 bases not matched to a gene. This CDR3 is 13 amino acids long. The germline gives CDR1 SQVTM, CDR2 ANQGSEA. The CDR3 loop reads CSVGGGVNQPQHF. The CDR3 nucleotides read TGCAGCGTTGGAGGGGGCGTCAATCAGCCCCAGCATTTT.

The rearrangement joins TRBV20-1 to TRBJ2-7; D is uncertain. CDR3 length: 11 amino acids. Trimming stripped 3 bases from V and 3 bases from J, with 6 bases between. The germline V gene encodes CDR1 DFQATT and CDR2 SNEGSKA (reference sequence). Here the CDR3 reads CSASESYEQYF. Written as DNA, the CDR3 is TGCAGTGCTAGCGAGAGCTACGAGCAGTACTTC.

The rearrangement uses TRBV4-1 and TRBJ2-5, with D unresolved. Looked up from germline, CDR1 is MGHRA and CDR2 is YSYEKL. V was clipped by 1 base and J by 3 bases, with 9 bases between them. CDR3 length: 14 amino acids. CDR3 amino acids: CASSQVRREETQYF. The CDR3 region has the DNA TGCGCCAGCAGCCAAGTCCGGCGCGAAGAGACCCAGTACTTC.

This clone was found a few times. This rearrangement joins TRBV29-1 to TRBJ2-1; TRBD2 aligns across 8 bases. The V gene's germline CDR1 is SQVTM and CDR2 ANQGSEA. The CDR3 extends over 13 amino acids. V dropped 2 bases and J dropped 8; count of bases not matched to a gene: 5. The CDR3 is CSVEIGGADEQFF. The CDR3 bases are TGCAGCGTTGAAATCGGGGGGGCTGATGAGCAGTTCTTC.

The sample holds a few counts of this clone. The J gene is TRBJ1-1, the V gene TRBV29-1, with D perhaps matching TRBD1 (5 bases). The germline V and J ends were trimmed by 4 bases and 0 bases, with 18 bases remaining between them. Germline assignment: CDR1 SQVTM and CDR2 ANQGSEA. CDR3 length: 16 residues. This CDR3 reads CSVGGLGGPLNTEAFF. In DNA form, the CDR3 reads TGCAGCGTTGGGGGGTTGGGGGGACCATTGAACACTGAAGCTTTCTTT. The variable domain in full, with the rest retrieved from reference TRBV29-1 and TRBJ1-1, is SAVISQKPSRDICQRGTSLTIQCQVDSQVTMMFWYRQQPGQSLTLIATANQGSEATYESGFVIDKFPISRPNLTFSTLTVSNMSPEDSSIYLCSVGGLGGPLNTEAFFGQGTRLTVV.

This clone was seen once. V is TRBV29-1 and J is TRBJ2-7; TRBD1 aligns across 9 bases. After removal of 7 bases from V and 0 bases from J, the junction contained 1 base not matched to a gene. Germline lookup yields CDR1 SQVTM and CDR2 ANQGSEA. The CDR3 spans 12 residues. The CDR3 sequence: CSGTGVSYEQYF. The CDR3, as DNA: TGCAGCGGGACAGGGGTCTCCTACGAGCAGTACTTC.

The chain employs TRBV29-1 and TRBJ1-2; TRBD1 might be the D (5 bases). Germline assignment: CDR1 SQVTM and CDR2 ANQGSEA. V lost 4 bases, J lost 4 bases, and 10 bases lay in between. The CDR3 extends over 12 amino acids. The CDR3 nucleotides read TGCAGCGTTGTAATTGGGGGCTATGGCTACACCTTC. Translating gives CSVVIGGYGYTF.

The CDR3 nucleotides are TGTGCCAGTAGTATGGGAGGGAAGGCTTTCTTT. Its protein product is CASSMGGKAFF. The chain combines TRBV19 with TRBJ1-1; D call uncertain. V lost 3 bases to trimming and J lost 11 bases, with 10 bases between them. The germline V gene encodes CDR1 LNHDA and CDR2 SQIVND (reference sequence). The CDR3 is 11 residues long. The variable domain in full, with the rest retrieved from reference TRBV19 and TRBJ1-1, is DGGITQSPKYLFRKEGQNVTLSCEQNLNHDAMYWYRQDPGQGLRLIYYSQIVNDFQKGDIAEGYSVSREKKESFPLTVTSAQKNPTAFYLCASSMGGKAFFGQGTRLTVV.

This clone was observed a few times. The chain employs TRBV23-1 and TRBJ1-6; D remains ambiguous. TRBV23-1 qualifies as an ORF whose function is uncertain. There are 15 residues in the CDR3. V was pared by 6 bases and J by 9 bases, with 18 bases between. CDR3 nucleotides: TGCGCCAGCAGACCCCGGGAGGCGTGGACTTCACCCCTCCACTTT. Amino acid sequence: CASRPREAWTSPLHF.

This clone turned up a few times. The rearrangement links TRBV5-1 to TRBJ2-1; a possible D gene is TRBD1 (6 bases). The V end was cut by 0 bases, the J end by 4 bases, with 11 bases between. Germline lookup yields CDR1 SGHRS and CDR2 YFSETQ. The CDR3 consists of 15 residues. CDR3: CASSLVTGPYNEQFF. The CDR3 DNA sequence: TGCGCCAGCAGCTTGGTCACAGGGCCTTACAATGAGCAGTTCTTC.

This clone was observed a single time. J is TRBJ1-2 and V is TRBV2; 8 bases fit TRBD1. Trimming cost V 3 bases and J 7 bases; bases outside gene matches: 4. The CDR3 length is 13 residues. Germline CDR1 reads SNHLY; CDR2 reads FYNNEI. In DNA, the CDR3 is TGTGCCAGCAGTGATCAGGGGGCGCTTGGCTACACCTTC. Amino acids: CASSDQGALGYTF.

This chain connects TRBV25-1 to TRBJ2-3; possible D gene TRBD2, 7 bases. Trimming cost V 1 base and J 4 bases, with 21 bases left between them. Germline values: CDR1 MGHDK, CDR2 SYGVNS. The CDR3 is made up of 18 amino acids. Written as DNA, the CDR3 is TGTGCCAGCAGTGAATGGAGGGGGGGCCGACAGGTAGCAGATACGCAGTATTTT. It is translated as CASSEWRGGRQVADTQYF.

The chain combines TRBV10-3 with TRBJ2-4; TRBD2 matches 7 bases. Germline V gives CDR1 ENHRY, CDR2 SYGVKD. Trimming removed 10 bases from V and 8 bases from J; junction bases left unmatched: 5. This CDR3 comprises 11 residues. The CDR3 DNA reads TGTGCCACGGGCCGGGGGGACATTCAGTACTTC. Translation: CATGRGDIQYF.

The chain joins TRBV11-3 to TRBJ2-2; 8 nucleotides match TRBD1. The CDR3 consists of 16 residues. The ends lost 6 bases at V and 4 bases at J; junction bases unmatched: 10. From germline, CDR1 is SGHNT and CDR2 YENEEA. CDR3 sequence: CASSLGQVGSTGELFF. The CDR3 bases are TGTGCCAGCAGTTTGGGACAGGTCGGCAGCACCGGGGAGCTGTTTTTT.

This chain uses TRBV7-9 with TRBJ2-2; D perhaps matches TRBD2 (6 bases). V was clipped by 7 bases and J by 1 base, with 19 bases between them. Germline values: CDR1 SEHNR, CDR2 FQNEAQ (reference sequence). This CDR3 spans 17 amino acids. As DNA, the CDR3 is TGTGCCAGCAAACTAAGCGGGCGCTTGAAGAACACCGGGGAGCTGTTTTTT. Protein sequence: CASKLSGRLKNTGELFF.

This clone was detected a few times. The chain combines TRBV29-1 with TRBJ2-4; TRBD2 agrees at 10 bases. V was pared by 3 bases and J by 7 bases, with 9 bases of the junction left unmatched. The CDR3 consists of 15 residues. Germline V CDR1 and CDR2: SQVTM, ANQGSEA. The CDR3, as DNA: TGCAGCGTTGATCGGCTAGCGGGGGTAGGGAACATTCAGTACTTC. It encodes CSVDRLAGVGNIQYF.

V is TRBV2 and J is TRBJ2-1; D uncertain. V was pared by 2 bases and J by 6 bases, with 11 bases between. The CDR3 has 14 residues. Germline V lookup: CDR1 SNHLY, CDR2 FYNNEI. CDR3 in DNA: TGTGCCAGCAGTGAACTCAAGGGTATCAATGAGCAGTTCTTC. Amino acid sequence: CASSELKGINEQFF.

This sequence joins TRBV2 and TRBJ1-4; D is perhaps TRBD1 (6 bases). CDR1 and CDR2 (germline): SNHLY, FYNNEI. Trimming took 6 bases from V and 0 from J, leaving 11 bases between them. The CDR3 is 15 residues long. CDR3 sequence reads: CASRTGFATNEKLFF. CDR3 nucleotide sequence: TGTGCCAGCAGGACAGGATTTGCAACTAATGAAAAACTGTTTTTT.

This chain uses TRBV15 with TRBJ2-5, with D uncertain. Germline V gene sequence: CDR1 LNHNV, CDR2 YYDKDF (reference sequence). V was trimmed by 0 bases and J by 1 base, leaving 6 bases between them. This CDR3 spans 14 amino acids. CDR3 sequence (DNA): TGTGCCACCAGCAGAGAGGGCTTCCAAGAGACCCAGTACTTC. Protein product: CATSREGFQETQYF.

The rearrangement joins TRBV5-4 to TRBJ1-2, with no clear D. Trimming stripped 0 bases from V and 5 bases from J, with 8 bases between. Germline V lookup: CDR1 SGHNT, CDR2 YYREEE (reference sequence). The length of the CDR3 is 13 residues. CDR3 loop: CASSLEQRYGYTF. In DNA form, the CDR3 reads TGTGCCAGCAGCTTGGAGCAGCGTTATGGCTACACCTTC.

V gene TRBV7-2 combines with J gene TRBJ2-1; TRBD2 agrees at 12 bases. V lost 7 bases to trimming and J lost 6 bases; unmatched junction nucleotides: 13. Germline-derived CDR1 and CDR2 are SGHTA and FQGNSA. The CDR3 runs to 17 residues. The CDR3 spells CASTRPETSGGINEQFF. In DNA form, the CDR3 reads TGTGCCAGCACCCGCCCAGAGACTAGCGGGGGAATCAATGAGCAGTTCTTC.